Below, 3 T cell receptor beta chains from the same sample are listed, as sequenced in a study of a mutant IDH1 vaccine in newly diagnosed glioma. The antigens these receptors bind are not known. Time point here: week 47, end of study. It was 300 ug of mutant IDH1 20-mer peptide that made up each vaccine dose, given with topical imiquimod. Sequenced by immunoSEQ multiplex PCR; TCRdb stores in-frame clones only, minus some. The table has about 32,000 clones, around 90% seen once. The sequenced sample was PBMCs, obtained from a glioma patient whose treatment included an IDH1 peptide vaccine. The receptors shown here come from a man aged 35 to 55 with glioma.

J is TRBJ2-1 and V is TRBV30; 11 nucleotides agree with TRBD2. V lost 3 bases and J lost 0; bases outside the gene matches: 19. CDR3 size: 21 residues. Germline CDR1 reads GTSNPN; CDR2 reads SVGIG (reference sequence). The CDR3 spells CAWRTRWASGGHTSSYNEQFF. The CDR3 DNA follows: TGTGCCTGGAGGACACGCTGGGCTAGCGGGGGGCACACCTCCTCCTACAATGAGCAGTTCTTC.

V is TRBV28 and J is TRBJ1-3, with a tentative D call TRBD1 (6 bases). Germline values: CDR1 MDHEN, CDR2 SYDVKM. The CDR3 contains 16 residues. The CDR3 sequence is CAVESSARRAGDTIYF. The CDR3 nucleotides read TGTGCGGTCGAGTCCAGCGCCCGGCGGGCAGGGGACACCATATATTTT.

The gene calls are TRBV28 and TRBJ1-5; 9 positions match TRBD1. The CDR3 is made up of 14 amino acids. CDR1 MDHEN and CDR2 SYDVKM come from the germline V gene. V lost 10 bases, J lost 7 bases, and 11 bases stayed unmatched. CDR3 residues: CANSPRDRVQPQHF. The CDR3 DNA reads TGTGCCAACTCCCCACGGGACAGGGTGCAGCCCCAGCATTTT.